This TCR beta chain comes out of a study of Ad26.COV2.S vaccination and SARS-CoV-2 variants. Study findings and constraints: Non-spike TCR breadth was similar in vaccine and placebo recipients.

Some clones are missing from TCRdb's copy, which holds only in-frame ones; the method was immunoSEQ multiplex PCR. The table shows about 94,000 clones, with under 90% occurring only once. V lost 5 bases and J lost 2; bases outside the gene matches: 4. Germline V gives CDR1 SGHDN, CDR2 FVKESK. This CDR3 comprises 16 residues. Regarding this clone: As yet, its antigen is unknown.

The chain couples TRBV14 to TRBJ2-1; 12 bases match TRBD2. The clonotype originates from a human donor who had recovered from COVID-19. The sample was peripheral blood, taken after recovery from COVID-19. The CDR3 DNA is TGTGCCAGCAGCTTAAGACTAGCGGGGGCCTACAATGAGCAGTTCTTC. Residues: CASSLRLAGAYNEQFF.